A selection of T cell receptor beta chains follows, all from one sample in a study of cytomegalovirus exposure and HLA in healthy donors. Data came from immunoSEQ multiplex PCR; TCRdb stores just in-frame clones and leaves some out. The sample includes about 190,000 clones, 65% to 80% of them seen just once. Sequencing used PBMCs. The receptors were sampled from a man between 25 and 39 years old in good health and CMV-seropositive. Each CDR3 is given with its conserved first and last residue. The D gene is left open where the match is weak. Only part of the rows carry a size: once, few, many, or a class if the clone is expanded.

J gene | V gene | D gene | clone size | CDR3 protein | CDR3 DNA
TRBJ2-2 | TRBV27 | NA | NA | CASSIQATGELFF | TGTGCCAGCAGTATCCAGGCAACCGGGGAGCTGTTTTTT
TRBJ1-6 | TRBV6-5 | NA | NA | CASKAGLDSPLHF | TGTGCCAGCAAGGCGGGGCTCGATTCACCCCTCCACTTT
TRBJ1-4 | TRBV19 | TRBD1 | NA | CASTGTGKPNEKLFF | TGTGCCAGTACCGGGACAGGGAAGCCTAATGAAAAACTGTTTTTT
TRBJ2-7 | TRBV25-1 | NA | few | CASSENLEEGPVLYEQYF | TGTGCCAGCAGTGAAAACCTGGAGGAGGGGCCTGTCCTCTACGAGCAGTACTTC
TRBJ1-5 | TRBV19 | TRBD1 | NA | CASSIKDRIQPQHF | TGTGCCAGTAGTATAAAGGACAGGATCCAGCCCCAGCATTTT
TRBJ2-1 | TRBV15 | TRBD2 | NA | CATSRDRAGANNEQFF | TGTGCCACCAGCAGAGATCGAGCGGGGGCGAACAATGAGCAGTTCTTC
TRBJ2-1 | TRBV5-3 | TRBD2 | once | CARSRKLATFNEQFF | TGTGCCAGAAGCAGGAAACTAGCGACATTCAATGAGCAGTTCTTC
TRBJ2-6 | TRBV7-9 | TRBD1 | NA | CSSSSPGGRSGANVLTF | TGTTCCAGCAGCAGTCCAGGGGGCAGGTCTGGGGCCAACGTCCTGACTTTC
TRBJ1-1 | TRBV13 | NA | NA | CASSPGQPKGTEAFF | TGTGCCAGCAGCCCAGGACAGCCGAAGGGCACTGAAGCTTTCTTT
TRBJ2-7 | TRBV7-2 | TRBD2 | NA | CASRAGGAYEQYF | TGTGCCAGCAGGGCGGGAGGGGCCTACGAGCAGTACTTC
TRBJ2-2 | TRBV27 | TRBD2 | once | CASSLSLAGAPKELFF | TGTGCCAGCAGTTTGTCTCTAGCGGGGGCCCCCAAGGAGCTGTTTTTT
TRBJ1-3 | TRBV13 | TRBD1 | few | CASSPAGGKPGNTIYF | TGTGCCAGCAGCCCAGCAGGGGGTAAGCCTGGAAACACCATATATTTT
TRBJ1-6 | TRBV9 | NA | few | CASSVARQSSYNSPLHF | TGTGCCAGCAGCGTAGCCAGACAGAGCTCCTATAATTCACCCCTCCACTTT
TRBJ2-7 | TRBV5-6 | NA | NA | CASSLGLSSYEQYF | TGTGCCAGCAGTCTCGGACTGAGCTCCTACGAGCAGTACTTC
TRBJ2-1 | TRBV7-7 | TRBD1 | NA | CASSPRQGNNEQFF | TGTGCTAGCAGCCCCAGACAGGGGAACAATGAGCAGTTCTTC